This T cell receptor beta chain was recovered during a study of blood T cell repertoires in COVID-19. At the level of the study: Samples taken during acute and convalescent COVID-19 were collected in the United States, Italy and Spain. Sources were T cells, B-cell-depleted T cells, or PBMCs; the material itself was cDNA or gDNA.

Original methodology: Reference gene primer amplification gave nucleated cell count estimates. Generated by immunoSEQ multiplex PCR, the TCRdb table keeps only in-frame clones and is missing some. The V and J calls and the clone size are those of that table, but D and trimming were determined from the DNA. Counted here are about 370,000 clones, 75% to 90% occurring once; the ten biggest clones make up more than 0.8%. Per the germline V gene, CDR1 is SGHNT and CDR2 is YYREEE (reference sequence). This CDR3 has 15 amino acids. V was clipped by 7 bases and J by 8 bases; unmatched bases: 11. Resolution of symptoms, clearance, or two negative PCRs was present in recovered Cohort 3 donors.

The sample consisted of PBMCs or T cells enriched from blood (not recorded which). The chain carries TRBV5-4 and TRBJ1-4, with 10 bases that match TRBD1. The source is a man younger than 30 who had recovered from COVID-19. This chain's CDR3 is CASGSSGTGEEKLFF. The CDR3 region has the DNA TGTGCCAGCGGCTCGAGCGGGACAGGGGAAGAAAAACTGTTTTTT.